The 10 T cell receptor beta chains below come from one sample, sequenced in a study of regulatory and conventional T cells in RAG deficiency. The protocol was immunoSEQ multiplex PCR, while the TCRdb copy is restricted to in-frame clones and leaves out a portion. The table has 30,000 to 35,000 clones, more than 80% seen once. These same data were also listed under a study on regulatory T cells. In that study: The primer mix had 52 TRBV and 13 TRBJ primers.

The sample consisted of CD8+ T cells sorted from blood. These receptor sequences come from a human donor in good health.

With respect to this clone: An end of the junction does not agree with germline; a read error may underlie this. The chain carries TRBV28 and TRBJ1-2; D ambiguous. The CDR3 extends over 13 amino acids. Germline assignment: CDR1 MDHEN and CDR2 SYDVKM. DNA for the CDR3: TGTGCCAGCAGCCTCGGTTGGGGAACTGTCTACGCCTTC. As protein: CASSLGWGTVYAF.

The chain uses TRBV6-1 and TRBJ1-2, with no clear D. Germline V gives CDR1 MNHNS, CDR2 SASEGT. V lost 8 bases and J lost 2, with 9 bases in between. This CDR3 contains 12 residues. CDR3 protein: CASGRINYGYTF. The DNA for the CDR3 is TGTGCCAGCGGACGGATAAACTATGGCTACACCTTC.

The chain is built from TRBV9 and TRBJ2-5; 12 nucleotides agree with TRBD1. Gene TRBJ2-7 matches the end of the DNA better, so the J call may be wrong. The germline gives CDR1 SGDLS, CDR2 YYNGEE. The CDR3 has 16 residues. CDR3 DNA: TGTGCCAGCAGCGCCACGGGACAGGGGGCAGTGAACGAGCAGTACTTC. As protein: CASSATGQGAVNEQYF.

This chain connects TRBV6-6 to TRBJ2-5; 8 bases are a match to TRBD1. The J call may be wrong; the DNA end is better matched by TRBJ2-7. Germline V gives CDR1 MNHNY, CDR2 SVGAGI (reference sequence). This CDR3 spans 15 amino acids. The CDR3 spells CASSYPAGTGDEQYF. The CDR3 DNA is TGTGCCAGCAGTTACCCCGCCGGGACAGGAGACGAGCAGTACTTC.

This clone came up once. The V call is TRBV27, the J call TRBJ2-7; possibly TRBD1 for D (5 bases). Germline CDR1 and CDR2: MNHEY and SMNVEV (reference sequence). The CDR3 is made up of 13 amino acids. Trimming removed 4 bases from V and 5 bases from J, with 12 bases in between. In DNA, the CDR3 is TGTGCCAGCAGTTCAGGGTTGAACAACGAGCAGTACTTC. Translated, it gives CASSSGLNNEQYF.

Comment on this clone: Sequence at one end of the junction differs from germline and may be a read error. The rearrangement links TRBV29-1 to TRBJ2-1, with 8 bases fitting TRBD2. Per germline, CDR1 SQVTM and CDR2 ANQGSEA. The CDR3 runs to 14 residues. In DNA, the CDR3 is TGCAGCGTTGTTAGCGGGAACTCCTACAATGGGCAGTTCTTC. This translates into CSVVSGNSYNGQFF.

CDR3 residues: CASRPRGLNNEQFF. The CDR3 DNA sequence: TGTGCCAGCAGGCCCCGGGGCCTGAACAATGAGCAGTTCTTC. This sequence joins TRBV6-5 and TRBJ2-1; D tentatively reads TRBD1 or TRBD2 (5 bases each). This CDR3 is built from 14 residues. CDR1 MNHEY and CDR2 SVGAGI come from the germline V gene. The germline V and J ends were trimmed by 6 bases and 5 bases, with 14 bases remaining between them.

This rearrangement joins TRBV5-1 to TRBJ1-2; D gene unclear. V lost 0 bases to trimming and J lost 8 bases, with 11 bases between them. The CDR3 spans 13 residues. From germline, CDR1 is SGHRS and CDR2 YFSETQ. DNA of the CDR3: TGCGCCAGCAGCTTGGCAGGAACAGAGGGCTACACCTTC. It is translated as CASSLAGTEGYTF.

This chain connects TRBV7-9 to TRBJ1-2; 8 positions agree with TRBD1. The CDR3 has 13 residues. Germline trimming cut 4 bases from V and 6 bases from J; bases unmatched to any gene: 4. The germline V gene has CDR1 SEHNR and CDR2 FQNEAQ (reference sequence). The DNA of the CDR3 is TGTGCCAGCAGCTGGGGGACAGGAGATGGCTACACCTTC. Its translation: CASSWGTGDGYTF.

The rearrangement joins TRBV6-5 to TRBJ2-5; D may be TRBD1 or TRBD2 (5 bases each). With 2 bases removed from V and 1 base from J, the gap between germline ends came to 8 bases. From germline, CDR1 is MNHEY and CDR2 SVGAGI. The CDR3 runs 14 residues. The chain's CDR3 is CASSYIGAQETQYF. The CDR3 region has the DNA TGTGCCAGCAGTTACATCGGGGCCCAAGAGACCCAGTACTTC.